This T cell receptor (beta chain) comes out of a study of blood T cell repertoires in COVID-19. Using immunoSEQ multiplex PCR, the repertoire was profiled, and TCRdb retains in-frame clones only, with some absent. The sample has hundreds of thousands of clones, about 86% seen once; the top ten hold just over 7%. This CDR3 contains 15 residues. V lost 0 bases and J 5 bases, leaving 14 bases between the germline ends. Germline V gives CDR1 SGHRS, CDR2 YFSETQ. The source is a woman aged 60-70 years with COVID-19, enrolled during active disease. Input material: peripheral blood. This chain connects TRBV5-1 to TRBJ1-1; no clear D gene. CDR3 in DNA: TGCGCCAGCAGCTTGGACCCGGGAGCTCAAACTGAAGCTTTCTTT. This sequence encodes CASSLDPGAQTEAFF.